A single sample is the source of the 20 T cell receptor beta chains below, sequenced in a study of persistence of HIV-infected CD4 T cells. For these TCRs, the target antigens are not known. Cells were stimulated with CMV-infected fibroblast lysates at about 9.4 ug/mL. Sorting of responding CD4+ T cells relied on upregulated CD40 ligand together with CD69. The immunoSEQ assay was version 4, run in survey mode. Profiling relied on immunoSEQ multiplex PCR, and the TCRdb table lists in-frame clones only, not all of them. The sample shows about 5,300 clones, around three fifths of them seen only once. The source was CD4+ T cells sorted from PBMCs after 18-hour stimulation, collected from a patient who received antiretroviral therapy. These receptors originate from an adult man with HIV who was CMV-seropositive.

The CDR3 nucleotides are TGTGCCAGCAGTACAGGGATTTTAGAGACCCAGTACTTC. This gives the protein CASSTGILETQYF. This rearrangement joins TRBV28 to TRBJ2-5; D possibly corresponds to TRBD1 (6 bases). The V end lost 5 bases, the J end lost 4 bases, and 11 bases lay between the germline ends. Germline CDR1 reads MDHEN; CDR2 reads SYDVKM. This CDR3 is built from 13 residues.

This rearrangement joins TRBV6-1 to TRBJ2-5, with TRBD2 matching 10 bases. Per the germline V gene, CDR1 is MNHNS and CDR2 is SASEGT. The ends lost 7 bases at V and 5 bases at J; junction bases unmatched: 10. The CDR3 totals 15 residues. The chain's CDR3 is CASIGSGGAGETQYF. CDR3 sequence (DNA): TGTGCCAGCATTGGGAGCGGGGGGGCAGGGGAGACCCAGTACTTC.

CDR3 DNA: TGTGCCAGCAGCTTAATAGCGGGGGGCCCGGAGACCCAGTACTTC. Protein sequence: CASSLIAGGPETQYF. This chain uses TRBV7-2 with TRBJ2-5, with 10 bases identical to TRBD2. Per germline, CDR1 SGHTA and CDR2 FQGNSA. The CDR3 totals 15 residues. Trimming took 2 bases from V and 5 from J; bases not matched to a gene: 5.

The V and J genes are TRBV6-2 or TRBV6-3 and TRBJ1-5, with D hard to call. In germline, CDR1 is MNHEY, CDR2 SVGEGT. The CDR3 is 14 residues long. Trimming shortened V by 4 bases and J by 2 bases, and 9 bases separated the two germline ends. The CDR3 here is CASSSWGGNQPQHF. The CDR3 nucleotides read TGTGCCAGCAGTTCTTGGGGAGGCAATCAGCCCCAGCATTTT.

The V call is TRBV10-2, the J call TRBJ2-5; 8 nucleotides line up with TRBD1. The CDR3 has 14 residues. The junction had 7 bases not matched to a gene; V was cut back by 5 bases and J by 5 bases. Germline V CDR1 and CDR2: WSHSY, SAAADI. CDR3 amino acids: CASSRTGLQETQYF. The CDR3 DNA reads as TGCGCCAGCAGTAGGACAGGGTTACAGGAGACCCAGTACTTC.

The chain carries TRBV6-5 and TRBJ1-3; D is unresolved. The length of the CDR3 is 15 residues. Germline CDR1 and CDR2: MNHEY and SVGAGI. V shed 5 bases and J shed 4 bases, with 15 bases lying between them. CDR3 residues: CASSLGGLGGNTIYF. For the CDR3, the DNA is TGTGCCAGCAGTCTCGGTGGGCTGGGAGGAAACACCATATATTTT.

The rearrangement links TRBV5-1 to TRBJ1-5, with D unclear. V lost 4 bases and J 1 base, leaving 6 bases between the germline ends. There are 13 residues in the CDR3. Germline CDR1 SGHRS, CDR2 YFSETQ. CDR3 bases: TGCGCCAGCAGCCAGGACAGCAATCAGCCCCAGCATTTT. It encodes CASSQDSNQPQHF.

The count of this clone is one. The CDR3 DNA sequence: TGCGCCAGCAGTGAGACAGGGGTCTTTGGGGCCAACGTCCTGACTTTC. Amino acid sequence: CASSETGVFGANVLTF. The chain joins TRBV10-2 to TRBJ2-6; 7 bases map to TRBD1. The CDR3 length is 16 residues. Germline trimming cut 2 bases from V and 3 bases from J; bases unmatched to any gene: 4. Per germline, CDR1 WSHSY and CDR2 SAAADI.

This chain uses TRBV7-9 with TRBJ1-2, with 9 bases fitting TRBD1. CDR3 length: 15 residues. In germline, CDR1 is SEHNR, CDR2 FQNEAQ (reference sequence). Trimming removed 6 bases from V and 2 bases from J; junction bases left unmatched: 7. The CDR3 coding sequence is TGTGCCAGCAGGCGGGACAGGGTGGGGAACTATGGCTACACCTTC. Its translation: CASRRDRVGNYGYTF. The full variable domain, rest sourced from reference TRBV7-9 and TRBJ1-2, is DTGVSQNPRHKITKRGQNVTFRCDPISEHNRLYWYRQTLGQGPEFLTYFQNEAQLEKSRLLSDRFSAERPKGSFSTLEIQRTEQGDSAMYLCASRRDRVGNYGYTFGSGTRLTVV.

This chain connects TRBV9 to TRBJ1-1; 8 positions match TRBD1. Germline trimming cut 0 bases from V and 3 bases from J; bases unmatched to any gene: 10. CDR3 length: 17 residues. Germline loops: CDR1 SGDLS, CDR2 YYNGEE. The CDR3 DNA sequence: TGTGCCAGCAGCGTAGTGGCGGCAGGGGGCGAGGACACTGAAGCTTTCTTT. Its translation is CASSVVAAGGEDTEAFF.

This clone has only a few counts. The J gene is TRBJ1-2, the V gene TRBV9; TRBD1 matches 9 bases. This CDR3 spans 14 amino acids. J lost 9 bases, V lost 3 bases, and 9 bases had no gene match. From germline, CDR1 is SGDLS and CDR2 YYNGEE. The CDR3 here is CASSGIQGASSYTF. CDR3 DNA: TGTGCCAGCAGCGGAATACAGGGGGCTTCGAGCTACACCTTC.

This clone counts as medium-sized. The V and J genes are TRBV19 and TRBJ1-6; D remains unclear. V lost 5 bases and J lost 2, with 7 bases in between. CDR3 size: 14 residues. Per the germline V gene, CDR1 is LNHDA and CDR2 is SQIVND (reference sequence). The CDR3 coding sequence is TGTGCCAGTAGTGTGGGAACCTATAATTCACCCCTCCACTTT. Translating it yields CASSVGTYNSPLHF. The variable domain in full, with the rest retrieved from reference TRBV19 and TRBJ1-6, is DGGITQSPKYLFRKEGQNVTLSCEQNLNHDAMYWYRQDPGQGLRLIYYSQIVNDFQKGDIAEGYSVSREKKESFPLTVTSAQKNPTAFYLCASSVGTYNSPLHFGNGTRLTVT.

This clone is classed as medium-sized. The CDR3 region is CASNRNNQPQHF. The CDR3 DNA reads as TGCGCCAGCAACAGAAACAATCAGCCCCAGCATTTT. This rearrangement joins TRBV10-1 to TRBJ1-5; D unresolved. Germline CDR1 WNHNN, CDR2 SYGVQD (reference sequence). The CDR3 covers 12 residues. Trimming cost V 7 bases and J 3 bases, with 7 bases left between them.

This clone showed up just a few times. J is TRBJ1-5 and V is TRBV30; D is unresolved. CDR3 length equals 13 residues. Germline CDR1 is GTSNPN and CDR2 is SVGIG (reference sequence). Trimming stripped 3 bases from V and 3 bases from J, with 9 bases between. The CDR3 is CAWSRTTNQPQHF. The CDR3 nucleotides read TGTGCCTGGAGCCGGACGACCAATCAGCCCCAGCATTTT.

The chain has TRBV12-3 or TRBV12-4 and TRBJ1-1, with D tentatively TRBD1 (5 bases). Trimming removed 3 bases from V and 2 bases from J, with 7 bases in between. This CDR3 is built from 13 residues. The CDR3, as DNA: TGTGCCAGCAGTTTGGGGGTAAACACTGAAGCTTTCTTT. Protein product: CASSLGVNTEAFF.

This clone was seen only a few times. The chain joins TRBV7-2 to TRBJ2-7; 7 bases agree with TRBD1. The CDR3 loop spans 14 amino acids. Germline V CDR1 and CDR2: SGHTA, FQGNSA. Unmatched junction bases numbered 6, after V lost 6 bases and J lost 1 base. CDR3 region: CASSRQGGSYEQYF. DNA of the CDR3: TGTGCCAGCAGTAGACAGGGTGGATCCTACGAGCAGTACTTC.

The V call is TRBV4-1, the J call TRBJ1-4, with 8 bases that match TRBD1. The V segment lost 4 bases and the J segment 0 bases; nucleotides outside the gene matches: 4. The CDR3 totals 16 residues. Germline CDR1 MGHRA, CDR2 YSYEKL. The CDR3 sequence: CASSPGQGATNEKLFF. DNA of the CDR3: TGCGCCAGCAGCCCCGGACAGGGTGCAACTAATGAAAAACTGTTTTTT.

The chain links TRBV7-3 to TRBJ1-2; D is ambiguous. The V gene lost 4 bases and the J gene lost 3 bases, with 9 bases spanning the gap. CDR1 and CDR2 from the germline V gene are SGHTA and FQGTGA. The CDR3 length is 13 residues. The CDR3 DNA reads as TGTGCCAGCAGCTATAGCCAGTACTATGGCTACACCTTC. It specifies CASSYSQYYGYTF.

This clone has only one observation. V gene TRBV14 combines with J gene TRBJ1-1, with unresolved D. The germline gives CDR1 SGHDN, CDR2 FVKESK. V lost 5 bases to trimming and J lost 0 bases, with 10 bases between them. The CDR3 loop spans 14 amino acids. This chain's CDR3 is CASSKAGMNTEAFF. The CDR3 DNA is TGTGCCAGCAGCAAAGCCGGGATGAACACTGAAGCTTTCTTT. Filled out from reference TRBV14 and TRBJ1-1, the complete variable domain reads EAGVTQFPSHSVIEKGQTVTLRCDPISGHDNLYWYRRVMGKEIKFLLHFVKESKQDESGMPNNRFLAERTGGTYSTLKVQPAELEDSGVYFCASSKAGMNTEAFFGQGTRLTVV.

The chain recombines TRBV20-1 with TRBJ1-6, with TRBD1 as a possible D gene (5 bases). The CDR3 is 14 residues long. CDR1 and CDR2 from the germline V gene are DFQATT and SNEGSKA (reference sequence). The V end was cut by 4 bases, the J end by 6 bases, with 13 bases between. CDR3 DNA: TGCAGTGCTACTGAAGCAGGGTTTAATTCACCCCTCCACTTT. This gives the protein CSATEAGFNSPLHF.